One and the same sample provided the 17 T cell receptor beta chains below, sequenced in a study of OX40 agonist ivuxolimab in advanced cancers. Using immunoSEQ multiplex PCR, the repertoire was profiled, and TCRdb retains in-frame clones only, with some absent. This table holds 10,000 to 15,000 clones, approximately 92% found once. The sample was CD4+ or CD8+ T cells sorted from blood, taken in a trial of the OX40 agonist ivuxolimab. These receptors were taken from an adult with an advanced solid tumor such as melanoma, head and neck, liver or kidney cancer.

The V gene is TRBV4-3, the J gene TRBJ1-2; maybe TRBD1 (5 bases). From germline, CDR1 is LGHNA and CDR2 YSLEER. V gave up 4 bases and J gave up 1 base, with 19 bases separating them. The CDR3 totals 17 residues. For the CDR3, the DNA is TGCGCCAGCAGCCCTACCCGGACTTCGGGGCTTAACTATGGCTACACCTTC. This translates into CASSPTRTSGLNYGYTF.

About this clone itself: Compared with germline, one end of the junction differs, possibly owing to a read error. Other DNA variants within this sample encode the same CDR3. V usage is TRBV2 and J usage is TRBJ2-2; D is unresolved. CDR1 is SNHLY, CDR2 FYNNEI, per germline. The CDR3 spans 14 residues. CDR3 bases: TGCGCCAGCGAGGATCCAGCGAACACCGGGGAGCTGTTTTTT. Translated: CASEDPANTGELFF.

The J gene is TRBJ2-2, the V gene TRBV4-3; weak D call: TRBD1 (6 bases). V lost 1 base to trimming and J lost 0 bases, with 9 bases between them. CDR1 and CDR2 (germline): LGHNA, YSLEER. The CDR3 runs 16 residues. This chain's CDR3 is CASSQVTGSNTGELFF. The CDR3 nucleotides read TGCGCCAGCAGCCAAGTTACAGGGTCGAACACCGGGGAGCTGTTTTTT.

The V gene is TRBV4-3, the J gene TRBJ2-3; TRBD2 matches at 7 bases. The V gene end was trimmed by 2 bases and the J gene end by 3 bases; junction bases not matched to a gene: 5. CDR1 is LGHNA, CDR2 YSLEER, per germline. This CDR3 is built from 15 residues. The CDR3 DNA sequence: TGCGCCAGCAGCCAATGGGGGGGGGTGACAGATACGCAGTATTTT. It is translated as CASSQWGGVTDTQYF.

The CDR3 coding sequence is TGTGCCAGCAGCGCAGGGGGGATTAGCACAGATACGCAGTATTTT. This encodes CASSAGGISTDTQYF. The gene calls are TRBV11-2 and TRBJ2-3; TRBD1 is a possible D gene (7 bases). The CDR3 contains 15 residues. V was cut by 5 bases and J by 0 bases, with 12 bases left in between. In germline, CDR1 is SGHAT, CDR2 FQNNGV.

The chain's CDR3 is CASSHEGLAGGPSSYNEQFF. The DNA of the CDR3 is TGCGCCAGCAGCCACGAGGGACTAGCGGGGGGCCCTAGCTCCTACAATGAGCAGTTCTTC. The gene calls are TRBV4-1 and TRBJ2-1; 15 bases are a match to TRBD2. Unmatched junction bases numbered 9, after V lost 3 bases and J lost 0 bases. The length of the CDR3 is 20 residues. Germline V CDR1 and CDR2: MGHRA, YSYEKL.

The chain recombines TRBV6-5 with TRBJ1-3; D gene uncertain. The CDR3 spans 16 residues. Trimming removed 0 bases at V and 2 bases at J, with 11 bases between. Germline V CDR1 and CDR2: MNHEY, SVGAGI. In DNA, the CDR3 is TGTGCCAGCAGTTACTCGGTAGAACAGCCTGGAAACACCATATATTTT. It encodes CASSYSVEQPGNTIYF.

CDR3 region: CASSFVSGRRSYEQYF. CDR3 coding DNA: TGTGCCAGCAGTTTCGTTAGCGGGAGAAGAAGCTACGAGCAGTACTTC. The chain joins TRBV28 to TRBJ2-7, with 9 bases matching TRBD2. The CDR3 has 16 amino acids. V was pared by 3 bases and J by 3 bases, with 9 bases of the junction left unmatched. Germline V gene data show CDR1 as MDHEN and CDR2 as SYDVKM.

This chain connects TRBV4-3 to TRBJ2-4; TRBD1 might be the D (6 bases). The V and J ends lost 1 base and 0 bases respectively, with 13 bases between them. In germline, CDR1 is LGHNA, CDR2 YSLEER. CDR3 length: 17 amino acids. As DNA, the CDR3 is TGCGCCAGCAGCCAAGCCACAGGGCCTTTAGCCAAAAACATTCAGTACTTC. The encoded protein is CASSQATGPLAKNIQYF.

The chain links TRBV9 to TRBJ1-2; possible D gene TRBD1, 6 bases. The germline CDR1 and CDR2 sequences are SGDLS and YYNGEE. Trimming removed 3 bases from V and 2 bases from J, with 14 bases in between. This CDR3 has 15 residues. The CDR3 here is CASSEGDSVNYGYTF. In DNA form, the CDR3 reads TGTGCCAGCAGCGAGGGGGACTCCGTCAACTATGGCTACACCTTC.

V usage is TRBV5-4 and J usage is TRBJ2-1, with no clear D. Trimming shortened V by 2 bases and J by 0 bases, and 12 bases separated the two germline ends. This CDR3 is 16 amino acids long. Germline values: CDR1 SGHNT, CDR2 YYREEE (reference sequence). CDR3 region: CASSLGFWSSYNEQFF. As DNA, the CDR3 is TGTGCCAGCAGCTTAGGGTTCTGGAGCTCCTACAATGAGCAGTTCTTC.

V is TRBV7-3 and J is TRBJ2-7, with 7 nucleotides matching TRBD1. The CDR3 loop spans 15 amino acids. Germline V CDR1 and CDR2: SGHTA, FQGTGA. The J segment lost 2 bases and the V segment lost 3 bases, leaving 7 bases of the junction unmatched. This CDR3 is CASSFSGQNPYEQYF. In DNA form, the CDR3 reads TGTGCCAGCAGCTTTTCGGGACAGAATCCCTACGAGCAGTACTTC.

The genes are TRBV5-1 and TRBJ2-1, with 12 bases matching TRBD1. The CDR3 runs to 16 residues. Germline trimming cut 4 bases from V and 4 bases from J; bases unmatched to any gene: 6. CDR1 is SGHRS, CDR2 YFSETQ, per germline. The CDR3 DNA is TGCGCCAGCAGCGCCGGGACAGGGGGCAGATACAATGAGCAGTTCTTC. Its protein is CASSAGTGGRYNEQFF.

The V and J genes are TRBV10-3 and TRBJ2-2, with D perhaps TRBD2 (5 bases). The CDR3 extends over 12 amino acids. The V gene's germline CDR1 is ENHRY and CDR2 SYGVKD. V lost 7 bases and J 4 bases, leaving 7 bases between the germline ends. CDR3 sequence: CAITGLTGELFF. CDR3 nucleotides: TGTGCCATCACAGGACTCACCGGGGAGCTGTTTTTT.

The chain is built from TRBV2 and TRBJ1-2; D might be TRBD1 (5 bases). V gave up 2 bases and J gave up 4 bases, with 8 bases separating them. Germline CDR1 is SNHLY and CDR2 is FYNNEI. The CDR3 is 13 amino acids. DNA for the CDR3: TGTGCCAGCAGTGAATGGGGCCCCTATGGCTACACCTTC. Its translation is CASSEWGPYGYTF. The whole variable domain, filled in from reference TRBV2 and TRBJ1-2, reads EPEVTQTPSHQVTQMGQEVILRCVPISNHLYFYWYRQILGQKVEFLVSFYNNEISEKSEIFDDQFSVERPDGSNFTLKIRSTKLEDSAMYFCASSEWGPYGYTFGSGTRLTVV.

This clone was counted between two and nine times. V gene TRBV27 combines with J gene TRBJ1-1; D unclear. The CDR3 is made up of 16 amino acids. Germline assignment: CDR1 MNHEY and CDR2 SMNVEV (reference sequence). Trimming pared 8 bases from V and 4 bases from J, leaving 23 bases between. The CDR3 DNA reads TGTGCCAGCGGGTCCCTAAGCTCGGTTCTATCCACTGAAGCTTTCTTT. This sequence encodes CASGSLSSVLSTEAFF.

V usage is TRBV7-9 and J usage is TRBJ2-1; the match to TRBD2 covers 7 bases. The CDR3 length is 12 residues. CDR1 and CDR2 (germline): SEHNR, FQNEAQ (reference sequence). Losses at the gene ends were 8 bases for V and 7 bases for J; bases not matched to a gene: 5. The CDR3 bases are TGTGCCAGCCCCGCCGGGGGGAATGAGCAGTTCTTC. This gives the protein CASPAGGNEQFF.